The source of this TCR beta chain is a study of T cell repertoires in cytomegalovirus infection. Using its own MiXCR run on the reads, TCRdb lists one record per CDR3 protein. Of about 100,000 distinct CDR3 sequences in the sample, 16% were seen once. This clonotype was seen at least ten times. The CDR3 is made up of 15 amino acids. CDR1 is MDHEN and CDR2 is SYDVKM in the germline V gene. V was clipped by 5 bases and J by 0 bases, with 14 bases between them. This TCR was sampled from a human donor in good health (CMV status not recorded). Some clones in this sample may be carry-over from other donors' samples. The sequenced sample was PBMCs. V usage is TRBV28 and J usage is TRBJ2-7, with unresolved D. CDR3 sequence (DNA): TGTGCCAGCAGTACAAATAGCCCTAGCTCCTACGAGCAGTACTTC. Its translation: CASSTNSPSSYEQYF. The whole variable domain, remainder taken from reference TRBV28 and TRBJ2-7, is DVKVTQSSRYLVKRTGEKVFLECVQDMDHENMFWYRQDPGLGLRLIYFSYDVKMKEKGDIPEGYSVSREKKERFSLILESASTNQTSMYLCASSTNSPSSYEQYFGPGTRLTVT.